This T cell receptor beta chain was captured in a study of early T cells in non-severe SARS-CoV-2 infection. Molecules of cDNA were individually given unique molecular identifiers that were attached to them. TCRdb passed the 5' RACE reads through MiXCR, listing each CDR3 protein once. The sample carries roughly 30,000 distinct CDR3 sequences, roughly 5.7% recorded once. Points from the study as a whole: Lookups in VDJdb leaned toward anti-spike CD8 responses and missed private and CD4 specificities.

This clonotype was seen ten or more times. Its antigen remains unknown. In germline, CDR1 is SGHVS, CDR2 FQNEAQ. The V gene lost 3 bases and the J gene lost 0 bases, with 8 bases spanning the gap. The CDR3 loop spans 14 amino acids. The receptor was isolated from an adult who was a healthcare worker with PCR-confirmed SARS-CoV-2 infection or an uninfected control (not recorded which). The specimen sequenced was whole blood. The chain couples TRBV7-8 to TRBJ1-1, with a possible D match to TRBD1 (6 bases). The CDR3 region has the DNA TGTGCCAGCAGCTTTGGGGGCCTGAACACTGAAGCTTTCTTT. Protein product: CASSFGGLNTEAFF.